The clone carrying this T cell receptor beta chain has only a few counts. Its antigen remains unknown. TCRdb fed the reads into MiXCR, producing one record per CDR3 protein. Among 560,000 or so distinct CDR3 sequences listed, 15% to 20% were seen once. The junction had 15 bases not matched to a gene; V was cut back by 4 bases and J by 7 bases. CDR3 length: 17 amino acids. Germline loops: CDR1 SGHRS, CDR2 YFSETQ. The entry originates in a study of T cell repertoires in cytomegalovirus infection. Study conclusions and caveats: Clonotypes of TCR beta that were HLA-C-restricted and CMV-specific dominated the ex vivo response.

J is TRBJ2-1 and V is TRBV5-1, with TRBD1 matching over 9 bases. This clonotype originated in a human donor in good health (CMV status not recorded). Some clones in this sample may be carry-over from other donors' samples. Material: CD8+ T cells from PBMCs. CDR3 coding DNA: TGCGCCAGCAGCCGGACCGAGACAGGGGGAAAATTGAATGAGCAGTTCTTC. Its translation is CASSRTETGGKLNEQFF.